The T cell receptor (beta chain) described here comes from a study of T-cell memory formation after mild COVID-19. Study-level information: TCR clusters were mostly donor specific.

V lost 8 bases to trimming and J lost 9 bases, with 11 bases between them. There are 10 residues in the CDR3. In germline, CDR1 is DFQATT, CDR2 SNEGSKA (reference sequence). TCRdb redid the calling of the 5' RACE reads with MiXCR, one entry per CDR3 protein. The sample lists 200,000 to 250,000 distinct CDR3 sequences; 10% to 13% were seen once. This clonotype was counted only a few times. The rearrangement uses TRBV20-1 and TRBJ2-1, with D perhaps TRBD1 (5 bases). The sample comprised PBMCs or a T cell subset sorted from them (not recorded which). The TCR originated in a man aged 18-30 years who had mild COVID-19 (a few samples of this study predate the infection). Cell type and time point are not known. As DNA, the CDR3 is TGCAGTTCTCAGGGAAGTGAGCAGTTCTTC. It codes for CSSQGSEQFF.